The next 3 T cell receptor beta chains were all read from a single sample in a study of cytomegalovirus exposure and HLA in healthy donors. PCR used 60 Vbeta primers and 13 Jbeta primers. Sequenced by immunoSEQ multiplex PCR; TCRdb stores in-frame clones only, minus some. The table has approximately 100,000 clones, roughly three quarters seen once; the top ten hold approximately 3.7%. The sample comprised PBMCs. The receptors here all came from a man over 45 in good health and CMV-seropositive.

J is TRBJ1-4 and V is TRBV10-3, with D perhaps matching TRBD1 (6 bases). The CDR3 has 15 residues. In germline, CDR1 is ENHRY, CDR2 SYGVKD. Trimming took off 6 bases at V and 1 base at J, with 12 bases between the two ends. CDR3 protein: CAISHATGTNEKLFF. The CDR3 DNA sequence: TGTGCCATCAGCCATGCGACAGGAACTAATGAAAAACTGTTTTTT.

V gene TRBV19 combines with J gene TRBJ2-1; 13 bases align to TRBD2. The ends lost 6 bases at V and 9 bases at J; junction bases unmatched: 8. The CDR3 sequence is 15 residues long. Germline CDR1 is LNHDA and CDR2 is SQIVND (reference sequence). The DNA for the CDR3 is TGTGCCAGTAGCCCTGGACTAGCGGGAGTTGGTGAGCAGTTCTTC. Encoded protein: CASSPGLAGVGEQFF.

J is TRBJ2-5 and V is TRBV9; D remains unclear. This CDR3 has 16 amino acids. The ends were cut back, 0 bases at V and 5 bases at J, with 17 bases in the middle. The germline V gene has CDR1 SGDLS and CDR2 YYNGEE. CDR3 DNA: TGTGCCAGCAGCGTAGGGCAGGAAGCCGGTTGGGAGACCCAGTACTTC. As protein: CASSVGQEAGWETQYF.